The source of this T cell receptor (beta chain) is a study of post-analysis software for immune sequencing data. Study background: Patients had relapsing-remitting, secondary progressive or progressive-relapsing multiple sclerosis; some lacked subtype.

In the case of this clonotype: The antigen is not known.

Incorporated into the TCR beta cDNA libraries were unique molecular identifiers, which served to reduce PCR and sequencing biases. The T cell input of 1 to 10 million gave approximately 500,000 cDNA molecules. TCRdb itself ran the PCR reads through MiXCR, one entry per CDR3 protein. The sample carries 600,000 to 700,000 distinct CDR3 sequences, approximately 60% recorded once. Study observations and caveats: Patients used a few TRBV segments, including TRBV5-6, TRBV5-1 and TRBV20-1, more often than controls.

J lost 7 bases, V lost 1 base, and 7 bases had no gene match. Germline CDR1 SGHTA, CDR2 FQGNSA. CDR3 size: 16 residues. The sequence was collected from a girl aged 2 to 9 with multiple sclerosis. Specimen: blood. V usage is TRBV7-2 and J usage is TRBJ2-5; TRBD2 aligns across 12 bases. CDR3 loop: CASSLEASGGGGTQYF. For the CDR3, the DNA is TGTGCCAGCAGCTTAGAGGCTAGCGGGGGGGGAGGGACCCAGTACTTC.